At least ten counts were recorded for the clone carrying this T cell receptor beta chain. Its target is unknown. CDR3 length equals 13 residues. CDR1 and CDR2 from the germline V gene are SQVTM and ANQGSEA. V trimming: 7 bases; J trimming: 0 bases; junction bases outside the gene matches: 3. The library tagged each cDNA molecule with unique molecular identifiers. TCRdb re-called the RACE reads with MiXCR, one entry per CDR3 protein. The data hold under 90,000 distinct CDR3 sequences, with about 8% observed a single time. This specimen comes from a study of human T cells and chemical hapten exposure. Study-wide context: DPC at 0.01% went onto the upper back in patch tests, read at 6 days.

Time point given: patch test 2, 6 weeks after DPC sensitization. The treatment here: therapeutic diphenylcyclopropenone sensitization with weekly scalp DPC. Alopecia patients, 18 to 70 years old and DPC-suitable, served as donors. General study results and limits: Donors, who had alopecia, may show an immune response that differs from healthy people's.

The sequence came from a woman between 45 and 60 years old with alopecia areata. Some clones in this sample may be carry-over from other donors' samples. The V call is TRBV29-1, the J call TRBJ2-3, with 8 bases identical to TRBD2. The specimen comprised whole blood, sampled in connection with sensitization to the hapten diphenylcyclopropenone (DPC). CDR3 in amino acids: CSGSGESTDTQYF. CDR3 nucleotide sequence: TGCAGCGGTAGCGGGGAGAGCACAGATACGCAGTATTTT.